This T cell receptor beta chain was identified during a study of blood T cell repertoires in COVID-19. About the study: Sites across the United States, Italy and Spain contributed samples from acute and convalescent COVID-19. From T cells, B-cell-depleted T cells, or PBMCs came the material, which was cDNA or gDNA.

Per germline, CDR1 MNHEY and CDR2 SMNVEV (reference sequence). This CDR3 is built from 14 residues. V gave up 8 bases and J gave up 9 bases; unmatched junction bases: 9. Repertoires were generated with immunoSEQ multiplex PCR, while TCRdb's copy carries only in-frame clones and drops some. The repertoire consists of around 50,000 clones, with 80% to 95% occurring once and the leading ten covering 3% to 3.5%. This TCR was recovered from a human donor in a cohort sampled during active COVID-19. The chain recombines TRBV27 with TRBJ2-1; 11 bases map to TRBD2. The sequenced sample was peripheral blood. CDR3 bases: TGTGCCAGCCACTTAGCGGGAGGGCCGGGTGAGCAGTTCTTC. Its protein product is CASHLAGGPGEQFF.